This entry lists 27 T cell receptor beta chains sequenced from one sample in a study of blood T cells in healthy people across ages. PCR was performed a second time for 7 to 11 cycles using a sample-barcoded 5' primer and a J-beta primer mix. MiXCR, run by TCRdb on the 5' RACE reads, gives a single entry per CDR3 protein. The table includes hundreds of thousands of distinct CDR3 sequences, approximately 31% detected once. Sequenced input: blood. The receptor source for this set is a woman older than 75 in good health.

The chain carries TRBV20-1 and TRBJ2-5; D uncertain. Judging by the DNA end, TRBJ2-7 fits better; the J call may be wrong. Germline values: CDR1 DFQATT, CDR2 SNEGSKA (reference sequence). The CDR3 is 13 residues long. DNA for the CDR3: TGCAGTGCTAGACAAAGCAAACCCTACGAGCAGTACTTC. It encodes CSARQSKPYEQYF.

Remarks on this clonotype: A much bigger clone sits one base away, suggesting this may be a read error. The chain is built from TRBV12-3 or TRBV12-4 and TRBJ2-1; 9 nucleotides agree with TRBD1. The CDR3 contains 18 residues. As DNA, the CDR3 is TGTGCCAGCAGTTTAGAGAGGACAGGGGCCGCTTCTTACAATGAGCGGTTCTTC. Translating it yields CASSLERTGAASYNERFF.

The chain combines TRBV20-1 with TRBJ2-3; 11 bases line up with TRBD2. This CDR3 is built from 17 residues. The V segment lost 1 base and the J segment 6 bases; nucleotides outside the gene matches: 12. Germline V CDR1 and CDR2: DFQATT, SNEGSKA (reference sequence). The CDR3 coding sequence is TGCAGTGCTAGAGGGTTGATAGCGGGGGGGCCTAGGGATACGCAGTATTTT. Translating gives CSARGLIAGGPRDTQYF.

This clonotype was observed a handful of times. Being one base from a much bigger clone, this may be a read error. This rearrangement joins TRBV7-3 to TRBJ2-3; TRBD1 is a possible D gene (6 bases). Trimming removed 0 bases from V and 6 bases from J, with 13 bases in between. The CDR3 totals 15 residues. The germline CDR1 and CDR2 sequences are SGHTA and FQGTGA. CDR3 sequence: CASSLTRGQRDTQYF. The DNA for the CDR3 is TGTGCCAGCAGCTTAACCAGGGGCCAGAGGGATACGCAGTATTTT.

In this sample, this clonotype turned up many times. V usage is TRBV7-6 and J usage is TRBJ2-4; tentatively, D is TRBD2 (8 bases). Germline V gives CDR1 SGHVS, CDR2 FNYEAQ. Trimming removed 5 bases from V and 0 bases from J, with 20 bases in between. The CDR3 has 18 amino acids. CDR3 residues: CASSPRQGRGGAKNIQYF. CDR3 sequence (DNA): TGTGCCAGCAGCCCTCGACAGGGCCGGGGGGGAGCCAAAAACATTCAGTACTTC.

This clonotype has at least ten counts. CDR3 sequence reads: CASSFGTEINEQFF. The CDR3 bases are TGTGCCAGCAGCTTCGGGACGGAAATAAATGAGCAGTTCTTC. This chain uses TRBV5-6 with TRBJ2-1; D possibly matches TRBD1 or TRBD2 (5 bases each). CDR3 length: 14 residues. Germline values: CDR1 SGHDT, CDR2 YYEEEE. V was pared by 2 bases and J by 7 bases, with 13 bases between. The variable domain in full, completed from reference TRBV5-6 and TRBJ2-1, reads DAGVTQSPTHLIKTRGQQVTLRCSPKSGHDTVSWYQQALGQGPQFIFQYYEEEERQRGNFPDRFSGHQFPNYSSELNVNALLLGDSALYLCASSFGTEINEQFFGPGTRLTVL.

The gene calls are TRBV12-3 or TRBV12-4 and TRBJ1-1; tentatively, D is TRBD1 (6 bases). The V end lost 1 base, the J end lost 4 bases, and 10 bases lay between the germline ends. The CDR3 has 14 residues. The CDR3 bases are TGTGCCAGCAGTTTAGGCACAGGGATCACTGAAGCTTTCTTT. Amino acids: CASSLGTGITEAFF.

The chain is built from TRBV6-1 and TRBJ1-5; D uncertain. Between the trimmed V and J ends, which lost 7 bases and 2 bases, there was a span of 15 bases. Per germline, CDR1 MNHNS and CDR2 SASEGT. The CDR3 is 15 amino acids. DNA for the CDR3: TGTGCCAGCAATTGGATTGGGGAGGGCAATCAGCCCCAGCATTTT. Translation: CASNWIGEGNQPQHF.

This clonotype was counted many times. The chain is built from TRBV20-1 and TRBJ2-1; 9 bases are shared with TRBD2. The CDR3 consists of 16 residues. Germline CDR1 DFQATT, CDR2 SNEGSKA (reference sequence). With 0 bases clipped from V and 8 bases from J, the junction kept 11 bases outside the gene matches. This chain's CDR3 is CSARDPRSGGLDEQFF. The CDR3, as DNA: TGCAGTGCTAGAGATCCCCGCAGCGGGGGGTTGGATGAGCAGTTCTTC.

This clonotype was detected many times. This chain connects TRBV20-1 to TRBJ2-6, with D perhaps assigned TRBD1 or TRBD2 (5 bases each). This CDR3 has 16 residues. Germline V CDR1 and CDR2: DFQATT, SNEGSKA (reference sequence). V lost 3 bases and J 0 bases, leaving 12 bases between the germline ends. In DNA, the CDR3 is TGCAGTGCTAGGGGGCTGGGGAGCTCTGGGGCCAACGTCCTGACTTTC. Translation gives CSARGLGSSGANVLTF.

This clonotype was picked up many times. The chain couples TRBV5-1 to TRBJ2-7, with unresolved D. Germline CDR1 SGHRS, CDR2 YFSETQ. Trimming removed 3 bases at V and 2 bases at J, with 12 bases between. The CDR3 consists of 14 residues. The DNA for the CDR3 is TGCGCCAGCAGCTCAGTTTTTCGGACCTACGAGCAGTACTTC. Amino acid sequence: CASSSVFRTYEQYF.

This clonotype was counted many times. The chain recombines TRBV15 with TRBJ2-6; tentatively, D is TRBD2 (5 bases). Trimming removed 3 bases at V and 1 base at J, with 13 bases between. The germline V gene encodes CDR1 LNHNV and CDR2 YYDKDF (reference sequence). This CDR3 comprises 17 residues. CDR3 DNA sequence: TGTGCCACCAGCAGCGCCGGGATATCATCTGGGGCCAACGTCCTGACTTTC. This sequence encodes CATSSAGISSGANVLTF.

This clonotype was recorded many times. V usage is TRBV2 and J usage is TRBJ1-1; D not certain. Trimming took off 2 bases at V and 0 bases at J, with 10 bases between the two ends. The CDR3 totals 15 residues. Looked up from germline, CDR1 is SNHLY and CDR2 is FYNNEI. The CDR3 DNA reads as TGTGCCAGCAGTGAACTTGCGCCGATGAACACTGAAGCTTTCTTT. Its protein is CASSELAPMNTEAFF.

In its sample, this clonotype was seen a few times. CDR3 sequence reads: CASSLRTGGQPQHF. DNA of the CDR3: TGTGCCAGCAGTTTAAGGACAGGGGGGCAGCCCCAGCATTTT. V gene TRBV27 combines with J gene TRBJ1-5; 10 nucleotides align to TRBD1. Germline values: CDR1 MNHEY, CDR2 SMNVEV (reference sequence). CDR3 length: 14 residues. The junction had 2 bases not matched to a gene; V was cut back by 2 bases and J by 7 bases.

Many counts were recorded for this clonotype. The V and J genes are TRBV15 and TRBJ2-5; 7 nucleotides line up with TRBD2. CDR1 LNHNV and CDR2 YYDKDF come from the germline V gene (reference sequence). V trimming: 0 bases; J trimming: 3 bases; junction bases outside the gene matches: 4. CDR3 size: 15 residues. CDR3 region: CATSRDLGGEETQYF. The CDR3 DNA reads as TGTGCCACCAGCAGAGATTTGGGGGGGGAAGAGACCCAGTACTTC.

The rearrangement links TRBV7-6 to TRBJ1-2, with D unresolved. CDR1 is SGHVS, CDR2 FNYEAQ, per germline. The V gene lost 5 bases and the J gene lost 4 bases, with 20 bases spanning the gap. The CDR3 totals 16 residues. The CDR3 loop is CASSPNSSPLGYGYTF. In DNA, the CDR3 is TGTGCCAGCAGCCCAAATTCCAGTCCCCTCGGCTATGGCTACACCTTC.

The sample holds many counts of this clonotype. The chain combines TRBV20-1 with TRBJ1-2; 9 nucleotides line up with TRBD1. Trimming took 5 bases from V and 0 from J; bases not matched to a gene: 13. This CDR3 spans 17 amino acids. Germline V gene data show CDR1 as DFQATT and CDR2 as SNEGSKA (reference sequence). The CDR3 protein is CSALPGTGRVANYGYTF. CDR3 nucleotides: TGCAGTGCTCTCCCCGGGACAGGGAGGGTTGCTAACTATGGCTACACCTTC.

The chain combines TRBV7-9 with TRBJ2-5, with TRBD1 as a possible D gene (6 bases). The J call may be faulty, since TRBJ2-7 better matches the DNA end. Germline lookup yields CDR1 SEHNR and CDR2 FQNEAQ (reference sequence). This CDR3 has 15 residues. The CDR3 protein is CASSTWTEASYEQYF. The DNA of the CDR3 is TGTGCCAGCAGCACATGGACAGAAGCTTCATACGAGCAGTACTTC.

This clonotype was counted many times. The J gene is TRBJ2-3, the V gene TRBV7-9, with TRBD2 identical over 12 bases. The CDR3 contains 18 residues. The germline V gene has CDR1 SEHNR and CDR2 FQNEAQ (reference sequence). V lost 5 bases to trimming and J lost 0 bases; unmatched junction nucleotides: 9. CDR3 DNA: TGTGCCAGCAGCACTCGGACTAGCGGGGAGCCAAGCACAGATACGCAGTATTTT. It specifies CASSTRTSGEPSTDTQYF.

This clonotype has ten or more counts. CDR3 residues: CASRKTGKETQYF. The CDR3 region has the DNA TGTGCCAGCAGGAAAACAGGGAAAGAGACCCAGTACTTC. The chain has TRBV27 and TRBJ2-5, with D perhaps matching TRBD1 (6 bases). Trimming took 6 bases from V and 3 from J, leaving 11 bases between them. Germline V lookup: CDR1 MNHEY, CDR2 SMNVEV (reference sequence). This CDR3 spans 13 amino acids.

There are many counts of this clonotype. The chain employs TRBV5-1 and TRBJ1-2, with 8 bases lining up with TRBD1. The V gene end was trimmed by 0 bases and the J gene end by 3 bases; junction bases not matched to a gene: 13. The CDR3 contains 18 residues. Germline V lookup: CDR1 SGHRS, CDR2 YFSETQ. CDR3 in amino acids: CASSLGDRGLRGYYGYTF. Written as DNA, the CDR3 is TGCGCCAGCAGCTTGGGAGACAGGGGTCTCCGGGGCTACTATGGCTACACCTTC.

In regard to this clonotype: A clone one base away is much larger, so this may be a read error. The chain is built from TRBV7-2 and TRBJ2-5; the D gene could be TRBD1 or TRBD2 (7 bases each). TRBJ2-7 matches the DNA end more closely, so the J call is doubtful. Germline V gene lookup returns CDR1 SGHTA and CDR2 FQGNSA. The CDR3 totals 15 residues. The chain's CDR3 is CASRGAGAGGYEQYF. DNA for the CDR3: TGTGCCAGCAGAGGGGCGGGGGCAGGGGGATACGAGCAGTACTTC.

This clonotype has ten or more counts. The chain couples TRBV7-2 to TRBJ1-2; tentative D call: TRBD1 (5 bases). Trimming stripped 7 bases from V and 5 bases from J, with 14 bases between. This CDR3 spans 13 amino acids. Per germline, CDR1 SGHTA and CDR2 FQGNSA. CDR3 bases: TGTGCCAGCACGTTCAGGGAAATATATGGCTACACCTTC. This encodes CASTFREIYGYTF.

This clonotype was counted at least ten times. Here the CDR3 reads CASSYYGTGFADTQYF. CDR3 sequence (DNA): TGTGCCAGCAGTTACTACGGGACAGGGTTTGCAGATACGCAGTATTTT. The chain couples TRBV6-5 to TRBJ2-3, with 9 bases fitting TRBD1. Germline CDR1 reads MNHEY; CDR2 reads SVGAGI. The length of the CDR3 is 16 residues. V trimming: 1 base; J trimming: 4 bases; junction bases outside the gene matches: 6.

This clonotype occurred many times. J is TRBJ1-4 and V is TRBV3-1; D gene uncertain. Per the germline V gene, CDR1 is LGHDT and CDR2 is YNNKEL (reference sequence). The V end was cut by 0 bases, the J end by 10 bases, with 6 bases between. The CDR3 loop spans 12 amino acids. The CDR3 protein is CASSQEGGKLFF. In DNA, the CDR3 is TGTGCCAGCAGCCAAGAGGGTGGAAAACTGTTTTTT. Complete variable domain (other parts from reference TRBV3-1 and TRBJ1-4): DTAVSQTPKYLVTQMGNDKSIKCEQNLGHDTMYWYKQDSKKFLKIMFSYNNKELIINETVPNRFSPKSPDKAHLNLHINSLELGDSAVYFCASSQEGGKLFFGSGTQLSVL.

At least ten counts were recorded for this clonotype. The chain carries TRBV20-1 and TRBJ2-3; tentatively, D is TRBD1 (6 bases). V lost 8 bases and J lost 0, with 12 bases in between. Germline CDR1 and CDR2: DFQATT and SNEGSKA (reference sequence). CDR3 size: 13 residues. The CDR3 is CSTNRVSTDTQYF. The CDR3 nucleotides are TGCAGTACCAACAGGGTCAGCACAGATACGCAGTATTTT.

The rearrangement uses TRBV3-1 and TRBJ2-7; D is unclear. Germline CDR1 reads LGHDT; CDR2 reads YNNKEL (reference sequence). The CDR3 runs 12 residues. V gave up 5 bases and J gave up 5 bases, with 10 bases separating them. The CDR3 here is CASSRVGHEQYF. The CDR3 DNA sequence: TGTGCCAGCAGCAGAGTTGGCCACGAGCAGTACTTC.